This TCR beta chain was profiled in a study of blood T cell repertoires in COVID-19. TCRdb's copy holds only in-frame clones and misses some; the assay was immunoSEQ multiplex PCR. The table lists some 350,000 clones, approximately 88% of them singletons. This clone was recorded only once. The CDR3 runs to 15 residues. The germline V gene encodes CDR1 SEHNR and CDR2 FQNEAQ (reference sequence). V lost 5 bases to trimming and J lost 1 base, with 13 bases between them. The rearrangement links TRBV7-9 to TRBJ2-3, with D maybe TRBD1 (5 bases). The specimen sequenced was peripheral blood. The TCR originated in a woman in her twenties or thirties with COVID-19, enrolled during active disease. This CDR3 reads CASSPNWGGTDTQYF. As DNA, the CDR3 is TGTGCCAGCAGCCCGAACTGGGGCGGCACAGATACGCAGTATTTT.